This T cell receptor (beta chain) originates from a study of T cells in Graves' hyperthyroidism and ophthalmopathy. Study-level background: Initial diagnosis, before any treatment, was when peripheral blood was collected.

Germline V gene sequence: CDR1 MNHEY, CDR2 SVGAGI. There are 13 residues in the CDR3. TCR beta CDR3 region amplification was performed from RNA transcripts. During a first-round RT-PCR of the TCR CDR3, the HTBI primer set was used. In TCRdb, the multiplex PCR reads were re-called with MiXCR into one record per CDR3 protein. In the table there are nearly 250,000 distinct CDR3 sequences, approximately 23% of which are singletons. Ophthalmopathy patients showed a Clinical Activity Score of at least 3, NOSPECS grade of at least 4 and duration under 3 months. Investigators excluded patients with uncontrolled infection, other autoimmune disease, pregnancy or lactation. In this sample, this clonotype turned up many times. The antigen remains undetermined. An end of the junction does not agree with germline; a read error may underlie this. Study results and limitations: Most clonotypes expanded in the thyroid (above 0.001) were also present in blood.

Sequencing used blood. The chain links TRBV6-5 to TRBJ1-2; no firm D call. The source is a woman aged 40 to 50 with Graves' ophthalmopathy. The CDR3 coding sequence is TGTGCCAGCAGTTACTCGGCGGGCTATGGCTACGCCTTC. Its translation is CASSYSAGYGYAF.